This TCR beta chain was sequenced during a study of control samples from healthy donors and cancer patients. The data were produced by immunoSEQ multiplex PCR, yet TCRdb's version contains in-frame clones alone and is incomplete. The profile shows around 150,000 clones, around 90% of them singletons. Deletions cut 0 bases from V and 8 bases from J, with 14 bases between. The CDR3 is 15 amino acids. Germline CDR1 is SGHRS and CDR2 is YFSETQ. The chain carries TRBV5-1 and TRBJ1-4, with a possible D match to TRBD1 (5 bases). Sample: blood. The TCR comes from a man aged 25 to 40 in good health. The chain's CDR3 is CASSLALRGEEKLFF. The CDR3 DNA reads TGCGCCAGCAGCTTGGCCCTGCGGGGGGAGGAAAAACTGTTTTTT.